This T cell receptor (beta chain) was documented in a study of blood T cell repertoires in COVID-19. Study-level background: Donors in the United States, Italy and Spain gave samples during acute or convalescent COVID-19. PBMCs, B-cell-depleted T cells, or T cells provided the cDNA or gDNA that made up the material.

The germline V gene has CDR1 MDHEN and CDR2 SYDVKM. Germline trimming cut 3 bases from V and 2 bases from J; bases unmatched to any gene: 2. The CDR3 runs 14 residues. Under the authors' procedure: It was from reference gene primer amplification that nucleated cell counts were estimated. Libraries were prepared by immunoSEQ multiplex PCR; TCRdb keeps only in-frame clonotypes and omits some of them. That table supplies the V and J calls and clone size; D and trimming were determined from the DNA. The table lists 140,000 to 150,000 clones, around 84% of them singletons. Sequenced material: peripheral blood. This chain links TRBV28 with TRBJ1-1; TRBD1 aligns across 8 bases. The sequence derives from a man aged 55-75 years with active or convalescent COVID-19. The DNA of the CDR3 is TGTGCCAGCAGTTTGACAGGGGTTAACACTGAAGCTTTCTTT. This gives the protein CASSLTGVNTEAFF. Full variable domain (rest looked up from reference TRBV28 and TRBJ1-1): DVKVTQSSRYLVKRTGEKVFLECVQDMDHENMFWYRQDPGLGLRLIYFSYDVKMKEKGDIPEGYSVSREKKERFSLILESASTNQTSMYLCASSLTGVNTEAFFGQGTRLTVV.